This is a list of T cell receptor beta chains from one sample in a study of early T cells in non-severe SARS-CoV-2 infection. A single record per CDR3 protein comes from TCRdb applying MiXCR to the 5' RACE reads. Of about 77,000 distinct CDR3 sequences in the sample, 10% to 15% are singletons; the top ten hold less than 20%. The sample here was whole blood, taken at baseline. These receptors originate from an adult who was a healthcare worker with PCR-confirmed SARS-CoV-2 infection or an uninfected control (not recorded which). The donor label of this sample is uncertain. Each CDR3 is given with its conserved first and last residue. The D gene is left open where the match is weak. Expanded clones are given a class, and other clones once, few, many or no size at all.

size	V	D	J	DNA	CDR3
.	TRBV20-1	TRBD2	TRBJ2-1	TGCAGTGCTAGAGCTAATCTAGCGGGAGTTTACAATGAGCAGTTCTTC	CSARANLAGVYNEQFF
many	TRBV6-2/TRBV6-3	TRBD2	TRBJ2-3	TGTGCCAGCAGTGGGGGACTAGCGAGGGGAGATACGCAGTATTTT	CASSGGLARGDTQYF
few	TRBV5-4	TRBD1	TRBJ2-7	TGTGCCAGCAGCCCCCAGGGACAGCCCTCCTACGAGCAGTACTTC	CASSPQGQPSYEQYF
.	TRBV9	.	TRBJ2-3	TGTGCCAGCAGCGATAAGCGAGGGACAGATACGCAGTATTTT	CASSDKRGTDTQYF
.	TRBV29-1	TRBD2	TRBJ2-1	TGCAGCGTTAAGCGGGAGGGCTCGGGAGAGCAGTTCTTC	CSVKREGSGEQFF
many	TRBV5-4	TRBD1	TRBJ1-2	TGTGCCAGCAGCGAGGACAGGGGGCAATTTAACTATGGCTACACCTTC	CASSEDRGQFNYGYTF
many	TRBV27	.	TRBJ2-3	TGTGCCAGCAGGACAGGCGGTTCTAGCACAGATACGCAGTATTTT	CASRTGGSSTDTQYF
many	TRBV5-1	.	TRBJ2-1	TGCGCCAGCAGCCCCGACCCTTTTACGTACAATGAGCAGTTCTTC	CASSPDPFTYNEQFF
medium-sized	TRBV7-9	.	TRBJ1-1	TGTGCCAGCAGCTTAGAACAGGAATCTGAAGCTTTCTTT	CASSLEQESEAFF
once	TRBV19	TRBD1	TRBJ1-2	TGTGCCAGCCTCCGGGGACAGGGGCCCCTTAACTATGGCTACACCTTC	CASLRGQGPLNYGYTF